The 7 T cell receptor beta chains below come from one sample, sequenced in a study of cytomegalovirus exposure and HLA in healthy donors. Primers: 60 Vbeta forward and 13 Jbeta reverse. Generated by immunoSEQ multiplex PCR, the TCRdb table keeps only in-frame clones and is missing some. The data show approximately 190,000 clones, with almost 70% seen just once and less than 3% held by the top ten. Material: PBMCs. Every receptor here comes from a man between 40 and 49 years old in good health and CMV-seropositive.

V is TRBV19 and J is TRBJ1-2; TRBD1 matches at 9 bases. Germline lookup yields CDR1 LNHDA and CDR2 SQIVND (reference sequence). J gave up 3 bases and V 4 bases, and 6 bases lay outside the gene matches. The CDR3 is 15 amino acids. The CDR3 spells CASSRDREGYYGYTF. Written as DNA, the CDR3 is TGTGCCAGTAGTAGGGACAGGGAAGGATACTATGGCTACACCTTC. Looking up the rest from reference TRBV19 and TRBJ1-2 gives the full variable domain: DGGITQSPKYLFRKEGQNVTLSCEQNLNHDAMYWYRQDPGQGLRLIYYSQIVNDFQKGDIAEGYSVSREKKESFPLTVTSAQKNPTAFYLCASSRDREGYYGYTFGSGTRLTVV.

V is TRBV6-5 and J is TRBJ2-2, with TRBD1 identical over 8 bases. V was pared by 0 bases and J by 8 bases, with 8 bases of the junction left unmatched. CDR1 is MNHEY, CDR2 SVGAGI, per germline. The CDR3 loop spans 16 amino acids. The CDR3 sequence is CASSYSLGQDEGELFF. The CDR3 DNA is TGTGCCAGCAGTTACTCCTTGGGACAGGACGAGGGGGAGCTGTTTTTT.

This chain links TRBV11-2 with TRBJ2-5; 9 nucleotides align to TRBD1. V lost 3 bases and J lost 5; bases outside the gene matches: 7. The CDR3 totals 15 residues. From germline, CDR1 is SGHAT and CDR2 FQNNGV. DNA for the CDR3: TGTGCCAGCAGCTTCCCCGGGACAGGGAGTGAGACCCAGTACTTC. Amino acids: CASSFPGTGSETQYF.

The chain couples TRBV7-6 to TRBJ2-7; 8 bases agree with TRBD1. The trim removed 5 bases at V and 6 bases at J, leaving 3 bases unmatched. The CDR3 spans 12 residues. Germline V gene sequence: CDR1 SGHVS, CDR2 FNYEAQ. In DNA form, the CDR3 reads TGTGCCAGCAGCCCCGACAGGGGCGAGCAGTACTTC. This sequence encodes CASSPDRGEQYF.

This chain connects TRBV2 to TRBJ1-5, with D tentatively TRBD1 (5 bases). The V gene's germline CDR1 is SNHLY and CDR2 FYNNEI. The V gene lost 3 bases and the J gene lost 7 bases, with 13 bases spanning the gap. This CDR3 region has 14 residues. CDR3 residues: CASSDQGGRQPQHF. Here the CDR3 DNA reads TGTGCCAGCAGTGACCAGGGAGGGAGACAGCCCCAGCATTTT. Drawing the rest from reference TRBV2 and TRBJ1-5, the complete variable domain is EPEVTQTPSHQVTQMGQEVILRCVPISNHLYFYWYRQILGQKVEFLVSFYNNEISEKSEIFDDQFSVERPDGSNFTLKIRSTKLEDSAMYFCASSDQGGRQPQHFGDGTRLSIL.

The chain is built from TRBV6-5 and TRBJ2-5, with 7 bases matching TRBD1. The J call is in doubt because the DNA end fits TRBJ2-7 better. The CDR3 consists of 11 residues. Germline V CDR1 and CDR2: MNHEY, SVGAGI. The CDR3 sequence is CASSQGSEQYF. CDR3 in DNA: TGTGCCAGCTCACAGGGGTCCGAGCAGTACTTC.

As DNA, the CDR3 is TGTGCCAGCTCACCAAGCAGGGAAGGGTGGAATTCACCCCTCCACTTT. This gives the protein CASSPSREGWNSPLHF. V is TRBV18 and J is TRBJ1-6, with D tentatively TRBD1 (5 bases). In germline, CDR1 is KGHSH, CDR2 LQKENI. The CDR3 extends over 16 amino acids. Trimming took 2 bases from V and 7 from J, leaving 15 bases between them.